The following is a T cell receptor (beta chain) sequence with its context. The data derive from a study of blood T cell dynamics during melanoma immunotherapy. CDR3 size: 12 residues. Trimming stripped 5 bases from V and 8 bases from J, with 10 bases between. CDR1 and CDR2 from the germline V gene are SEHNR and FQNEAQ (reference sequence). The repertoire was sequenced with immunoSEQ multiplex PCR; TCRdb's copy has only in-frame clones and lacks some. The sample gives 6,500 to 10,000 clones, more than 80% of which show up once; about 3.5% is in the top ten. Time point of the sample: week 3, after first cycle of checkpoint inhibitor. Patients with prior systemic cancer treatment, concomitant immunosuppressants, or other active malignancies were excluded.

Sequencing used blood, obtained from a patient treated with checkpoint blockade. This TCR derives from a human donor with melanoma. The rearrangement uses TRBV7-9 and TRBJ1-3; D gene uncertain. CDR3 DNA: TGTGCCAGCAGCCAAGCGGCAGACACCATATATTTT. It encodes CASSQAADTIYF.